These 29 T cell receptor beta chains were all obtained from the same sample, sequenced in a study of T cells in women clearing cervical HPV infection. Clones were read by immunoSEQ multiplex PCR, and TCRdb kept only the in-frame ones, dropping some. Found here are fewer than 15,000 clones; the top ten clones hold under 25%. Source material: blood buffy coat. The source of these receptors is a woman between 18 and 69 years old with a cervical HPV16 infection that either progressed to CIN3+ or cleared (not recorded which).

On this clone itself: The read halts 3 residues ahead of the CDR3 end, with the missing end drawn from the germline J gene. The V gene is TRBV6-1, the J gene TRBJ2-7; a weak D match, TRBD1 (5 bases). Germline assignment: CDR1 MNHNS and CDR2 SASEGT. V lost 4 bases and J 1 base, leaving 14 bases between the germline ends. This CDR3 is built from 15 residues. CDR3 loop: CASSVTSSGSYEQYF. The sequenced part of the CDR3 DNA is TGTGCCAGCAGTGTTACTTCCTCAGGGTCCTACGAG.

With regard to this clone: The read falls 3 residues short of the CDR3 end, and the missing part is taken from the germline J gene. V gene TRBV18 combines with J gene TRBJ1-2; maybe TRBD1 (5 bases). Trimming stripped 0 bases from V and 6 bases from J, with 11 bases between. Germline V gene sequence: CDR1 KGHSH, CDR2 LQKENI. CDR3 length equals 14 residues. The CDR3 DNA, read in part, is TGTGCCAGCTCACCACCGGAGGGAGGGGATGGC. Protein: CASSPPEGGDG. The full-length CDR3 reads as CASSPPEGGDGYTF. Complete variable domain (other parts from reference TRBV18 and TRBJ1-2): NAGVMQNPRHLVRRRGQEARLRCSPMKGHSHVYWYRQLPEEGLKFMVYLQKENIIDESGMPKERFSAEFPKEGPSILRIQQVVRGDSAAYFCASSPPEGGDGYTFGSGTRLTVV.

With respect to this clone: The CDR3 is cut off 3 residues early in the read; its end comes from the germline J gene. The chain joins TRBV28 to TRBJ2-2; D is possibly TRBD1 (6 bases). This CDR3 has 15 amino acids. Per the germline V gene, CDR1 is MDHEN and CDR2 is SYDVKM. V lost 3 bases and J 0 bases, leaving 8 bases between the germline ends. CDR3 loop: CASSLGASNTGELFF. The sequenced CDR3 bases are TGTGCCAGCAGTTTGGGGGCATCGAACACCGGGGAG.

As regards this clone: The sequenced fragment ends 3 residues before the CDR3 boundary, so the rest is inferred from the germline J gene. This rearrangement joins TRBV7-6 to TRBJ2-7; the match to TRBD2 covers 7 bases. Germline-derived CDR1 and CDR2 are SGHVS and FNYEAQ. CDR3 size: 17 residues. V lost 5 bases and J lost 1; bases outside the gene matches: 14. The part of the CDR3 DNA that was read is TGTGCCAGCAGCCCTCGGGACTTCACAGCGGGGTCCTACGAG. Protein product: CASSPRDFTAGSYE. The complete CDR3 reads CASSPRDFTAGSYEQYF. Complete variable domain (other parts from reference TRBV7-6 and TRBJ2-7): GAGVSQSPRYKVTKRGQDVALRCDPISGHVSLYWYRQALGQGPEFLTYFNYEAQQDKSGLPNDRFSAERPEGSISTLTIQRTEQRDSAMYRCASSPRDFTAGSYEQYFGPGTRLTVT.

A remark on this clone: From the germline J gene comes the end of the CDR3, since the read stops 3 residues before it. The chain has TRBV30 and TRBJ2-2; maybe TRBD1 (5 bases). This CDR3 is built from 12 residues. The V and J ends lost 2 bases and 7 bases respectively, with 8 bases between them. Germline-derived CDR1 and CDR2 are GTSNPN and SVGIG (reference sequence). CDR3 residues: CAWSIRDGELFF. The DNA read from the CDR3 is TGTGCCTGGAGTATCAGGGACGGGGAG. Complete variable domain (other parts from reference TRBV30 and TRBJ2-2): SQTIHQWPATLVQPVGSPLSLECTVEGTSNPNLYWYRQAAGRGLQLLFYSVGIGQISSEVPQNLSASRPQDRQFILSSKKLLLSDSGFYLCAWSIRDGELFFGEGSRLTVL.

Worth noting for this clone: The CDR3 end falls 3 residues outside the read, so it is completed with the germline J gene. This chain links TRBV10-3 with TRBJ2-2; 8 bases align to TRBD1. The ends lost 10 bases at V and 1 base at J; junction bases unmatched: 2. The V gene's germline CDR1 is ENHRY and CDR2 SYGVKD. The CDR3 runs 13 residues. CDR3 in amino acids: CATGTGNTGELFF. The CDR3 DNA, read in part, is TGTGCCACGGGGACAGGGAACACCGGGGAG.

This clone shows up as medium-sized by frequency. The CDR3 end is not reached by the read, which stops 3 residues before it; the germline J gene fills it in. This chain uses TRBV20-1 with TRBJ2-5, with 10 bases fitting TRBD1. With V trimmed by 5 bases and J by 5 bases, 11 bases remained unmatched. This CDR3 has 15 amino acids. Germline CDR1 DFQATT, CDR2 SNEGSKA (reference sequence). CDR3 in amino acids: CSAPPHGQGEETQYF. The CDR3 DNA, read in part, is TGCAGTGCTCCACCGCACGGACAGGGGGAGGAGACC.

As concerns this clone: The read finishes 3 residues shy of the CDR3 end, and the germline J gene is used to complete it. The J gene is TRBJ2-3, the V gene TRBV9, with D perhaps TRBD2 (6 bases). CDR3 size: 15 residues. CDR1 SGDLS and CDR2 YYNGEE come from the germline V gene. V was clipped by 4 bases and J by 5 bases, with 17 bases between them. This chain's CDR3 is CASSPTSKIKDTQYF. Incomplete CDR3 DNA: TGTGCCAGCAGCCCAACTAGCAAAATTAAAGATACG.

In the case of this clone: The CDR3 end is not reached by the read, which stops 3 residues before it; the germline J gene fills it in. The rearrangement uses TRBV2 and TRBJ1-2, with D possibly matching TRBD1 (5 bases). V dropped 4 bases and J dropped 4 bases, with 13 bases sitting between them. Germline V gives CDR1 SNHLY, CDR2 FYNNEI. CDR3 length: 14 amino acids. CDR3 DNA (partial): TGTGCCAGCAGTGGGGAGATGCAGGGCTATGGC. Protein: CASSGEMQGYG. The CDR3 reads in full as CASSGEMQGYGYTF.

Points on this clone: The CDR3 extends 3 residues past the end of the read, so its final part is completed from the germline J gene. The rearrangement joins TRBV10-3 to TRBJ1-1, with TRBD1 identical over 10 bases. Germline values: CDR1 ENHRY, CDR2 SYGVKD. J was trimmed by 7 bases and V by 8 bases; bases with no gene match: 7. The CDR3 has 13 residues. This CDR3 reads CAIGQGVPNEAFF. The sequenced part of the CDR3 DNA is TGTGCCATCGGACAGGGGGTTCCTAATGAA.

Details on this clone: The CDR3 end falls 3 residues outside the read, so it is completed with the germline J gene. The gene calls are TRBV20-1 and TRBJ1-5, with a tentative D call TRBD1 (5 bases). This CDR3 has 14 amino acids. V was shortened by 3 bases and J by 4 bases, with 13 bases between the two germline ends. Germline V gene lookup returns CDR1 DFQATT and CDR2 SNEGSKA (reference sequence). The CDR3 sequence is CSASGTGGNQPQHF. Incomplete CDR3 DNA: TGCAGTGCTAGTGGTACAGGAGGGAATCAGCCC.

Concerning this clone: The missing CDR3 end, 3 residues past where the read stops, is filled in from the germline J gene. The V call is TRBV7-3, the J call TRBJ1-3, with TRBD1 identical over 7 bases. The J segment lost 4 bases and the V segment lost 5 bases, leaving 2 bases of the junction unmatched. The CDR3 spans 13 residues. CDR1 and CDR2 from the germline V gene are SGHTA and FQGTGA. CDR3 region: CASSQGQGNTIYF. The sequenced CDR3 bases are TGTGCCAGCAGCCAGGGACAGGGAAACACC.

The CDR3 sequence: CAWSVHKRGDPQHF. The CDR3 bases that were read are TGTGCCTGGAGTGTACATAAGCGGGGGGATCCC. The chain links TRBV30 to TRBJ1-5, with D maybe TRBD1 (5 bases). Sequencing ends 3 residues short of the CDR3 end; the germline J gene provides the rest. Per the germline V gene, CDR1 is GTSNPN and CDR2 is SVGIG (reference sequence). The CDR3 is 14 residues long.

Considering frequency, this clone is medium-sized. The sequenced CDR3 bases are TGTGCTAGTGGTTTAGACATCGCAGAA. Encoded protein: CASGLDIAE. The CDR3 as a whole reads CASGLDIAEAFF. The chain combines TRBV12-5 with TRBJ1-1; D remains ambiguous. Read sequence stops 3 residues before the CDR3 end, and the germline J gene provides the missing end. The V gene's germline CDR1 is LGHNT and CDR2 FRNRAP. The CDR3 loop spans 12 amino acids. Supplemented by reference TRBV12-5 and TRBJ1-1, the full variable domain reads DARVTQTPRHKVTEMGQEVTMRCQPILGHNTVFWYRQTMMQGLELLAYFRNRAPLDDSGMPKDRFSAEMPDATLATLKIQPSEPRDSAVYFCASGLDIAEAFFGQGTRLTVV.

By frequency, this clone registers medium-sized (0.01 to 0.1%). The CDR3 end lies 3 residues beyond the end of the read and is filled in from the germline J gene. The chain recombines TRBV19 with TRBJ1-4, with no clear D. This CDR3 has 16 residues. Germline CDR1 and CDR2: LNHDA and SQIVND (reference sequence). V was pared by 4 bases and J by 0 bases, with 12 bases between. CDR3: CASSNRLLATNEKLFF. The DNA read from the CDR3 is TGTGCCAGTAGTAACCGTCTACTTGCAACTAATGAAAAA.

With respect to this clone: Sequencing ends 3 residues short of the CDR3 end; the germline J gene provides the rest. The rearrangement links TRBV30 to TRBJ1-5, with 10 nucleotides matching TRBD1. Trimming at V came to 2 bases and at J to 7 bases, leaving 5 bases not matched to a gene. The CDR3 spans 14 residues. Germline assignment: CDR1 GTSNPN and CDR2 SVGIG (reference sequence). CDR3 bases read: TGTGCCTGGAGTCGGACAGGGGGTTTACAGCCC. This codes for CAWSRTGGLQP. The whole CDR3 protein is CAWSRTGGLQPQHF.

Worth noting for this clone: The read is 3 residues too short to cover the CDR3 end, so that end is filled in from the germline J gene. The chain uses TRBV30 and TRBJ1-1; D unclear. Trimming took off 2 bases at V and 2 bases at J, with 9 bases between the two ends. The CDR3 spans 13 residues. The germline V gene encodes CDR1 GTSNPN and CDR2 SVGIG (reference sequence). CDR3 DNA (partial): TGTGCCTGGAGTCGGGTCGGCAACACTGAA. Its protein product is CAWSRVGNTE. The complete CDR3 reads CAWSRVGNTEAFF.

In the case of this clone: The CDR3 end lies 3 residues beyond the end of the read and is filled in from the germline J gene. The V gene is TRBV7-2, the J gene TRBJ1-5, with D possibly TRBD1 on 5 matching bases. Trimming shortened V by 0 bases and J by 3 bases, and 9 bases separated the two germline ends. Germline V gene lookup returns CDR1 SGHTA and CDR2 FQGNSA. The CDR3 is 15 residues long. CDR3 region: CASSLATGYNQPQHF. The covered CDR3 bases are TGTGCCAGCAGCTTAGCAACAGGTTACAATCAGCCC.

Regarding this clone: The sequence runs out 3 residues before the end of the CDR3; the remainder is reconstructed from the germline J gene. The chain carries TRBV20-1 and TRBJ2-7; 7 nucleotides match TRBD1. The germline gives CDR1 DFQATT, CDR2 SNEGSKA (reference sequence). This CDR3 is built from 13 residues. The J segment lost 5 bases and the V segment lost 2 bases, leaving 6 bases of the junction unmatched. The CDR3 loop is CSARRPGGDEQYF. The sequenced CDR3 bases are TGCAGTGCTAGACGACCAGGGGGAGACGAG.

Regarding this clone: The CDR3 is cut off 3 residues early in the read; its end comes from the germline J gene. This chain links TRBV19 with TRBJ1-4; D is ambiguous. V was trimmed by 3 bases and J by 8 bases, leaving 10 bases between them. CDR3 length: 13 amino acids. CDR1 is LNHDA, CDR2 SQIVND, per germline (reference sequence). The CDR3 sequence: CASSISPDEKLFF. The CDR3 bases that were read are TGTGCCAGTAGTATTAGCCCTGACGAAAAA. Full variable domain (rest looked up from reference TRBV19 and TRBJ1-4): DGGITQSPKYLFRKEGQNVTLSCEQNLNHDAMYWYRQDPGQGLRLIYYSQIVNDFQKGDIAEGYSVSREKKESFPLTVTSAQKNPTAFYLCASSISPDEKLFFGSGTQLSVL.

A remark on this clone: The sequenced fragment ends 3 residues before the CDR3 boundary, so the rest is inferred from the germline J gene. The chain employs TRBV11-2 and TRBJ2-7; D unresolved. The CDR3 loop spans 14 amino acids. Germline CDR1 and CDR2: SGHAT and FQNNGV. The V end lost 0 bases, the J end lost 1 base, and 7 bases lay between the germline ends. The CDR3: CASSLETDSYEQYF. The sequenced CDR3 bases are TGTGCCAGCAGCTTAGAGACTGATTCCTACGAG.

With respect to this clone: From the germline J gene comes the end of the CDR3, since the read stops 3 residues before it. The V call is TRBV18, the J call TRBJ2-5, with TRBD1 matching over 7 bases. After removal of 6 bases from V and 4 bases from J, the junction contained 5 bases not matched to a gene. This CDR3 has 13 residues. Germline V lookup: CDR1 KGHSH, CDR2 LQKENI. The CDR3 bases that were read are TGTGCCAGCTCTACAGGGGAACGAGAGACC. Encoded protein: CASSTGERET. The whole CDR3 protein is CASSTGERETQYF.

The part of the CDR3 DNA that was read is TGTGCCAGCAGTGACGGGTTCGTTGAAAAA. Translated, it gives CASSDGFVEK. From start to end, the CDR3 is CASSDGFVEKLFF. This chain uses TRBV6-1 with TRBJ1-4, with D unresolved. Read coverage stops 3 residues before the CDR3 terminus; the germline J gene supplies the remainder. Trimming removed 3 bases from V and 7 bases from J, with 9 bases in between. CDR1 is MNHNS and CDR2 is SASEGT in the germline V gene. The length of the CDR3 is 13 residues.

As concerns this clone: The CDR3 is cut off 3 residues early in the read; its end comes from the germline J gene. V gene TRBV20-1 combines with J gene TRBJ2-3; TRBD1 agrees at 10 bases. Germline-derived CDR1 and CDR2 are DFQATT and SNEGSKA (reference sequence). The CDR3 contains 17 residues. V lost 5 bases, J lost 3 bases, and 14 bases stayed unmatched. CDR3 DNA (partial): TGCAGTGCTGGGATTCTCCGGGACAGGGGAGGGACAGATACG. This encodes CSAGILRDRGGTDT. The whole CDR3 region reads CSAGILRDRGGTDTQYF.

Turning to this clone: With the read ending 3 residues before the CDR3 end, the germline J gene is used to fill in that end. The gene calls are TRBV7-7 and TRBJ2-1; TRBD1 is a possible D gene (6 bases). Germline V lookup: CDR1 SSHAT, CDR2 FNYEAQ (reference sequence). The CDR3 has 13 residues. The V end lost 5 bases, the J end lost 9 bases, and 14 bases lay between the germline ends. The CDR3 loop is CASSPQTGSEQFF. The sequenced part of the CDR3 DNA is TGTGCCAGCAGCCCACAGACAGGCAGTGAG.

CDR3 sequence reads: CASKDRGRVGYTF. Incomplete CDR3 DNA: TGTGCCAGTAAGGACAGGGGGCGCGTAGGC. This chain joins TRBV19 and TRBJ1-2, with 11 positions matching TRBD1. The read ends 3 residues early relative to the CDR3; the germline J gene fills the gap. Germline V gene lookup returns CDR1 LNHDA and CDR2 SQIVND (reference sequence). The CDR3 totals 13 residues. Together with reference TRBV19 and TRBJ1-2, the CDR3 gives the full variable domain: DGGITQSPKYLFRKEGQNVTLSCEQNLNHDAMYWYRQDPGQGLRLIYYSQIVNDFQKGDIAEGYSVSREKKESFPLTVTSAQKNPTAFYLCASKDRGRVGYTFGSGTRLTVV.

In regard to this clone: Coverage ceases 3 residues before the CDR3 finishes, and the germline J gene fills in the end. V and J are TRBV20-1 and TRBJ2-5, with TRBD1 matching 9 bases. Unmatched junction bases numbered 5, after V lost 5 bases and J lost 4 bases. Germline CDR1 and CDR2: DFQATT and SNEGSKA (reference sequence). CDR3 length: 13 amino acids. This CDR3 reads CSAPTGGRETQYF. CDR3 DNA (partial): TGCAGTGCTCCAACAGGGGGCCGAGAGACC.

About this clone: The read falls 3 residues short of the CDR3 end, and the missing part is taken from the germline J gene. The chain joins TRBV30 to TRBJ1-6; D perhaps matches TRBD1 (6 bases). CDR1 and CDR2 from the germline V gene are GTSNPN and SVGIG (reference sequence). This CDR3 is built from 12 residues. V gave up 4 bases and J gave up 6 bases, with 7 bases separating them. CDR3 bases read: TGTGCCTGGACCAGGGGTAATTCACCC. Its translation: CAWTRGNSP. The entire CDR3 sequence reads CAWTRGNSPLHF.

Worth noting for this clone: Read coverage stops 3 residues before the CDR3 terminus; the germline J gene supplies the remainder. This sequence joins TRBV20-1 and TRBJ1-4; a possible D gene is TRBD1 (6 bases). CDR3 length: 14 amino acids. Germline V gene data show CDR1 as DFQATT and CDR2 as SNEGSKA (reference sequence). V dropped 6 bases and J dropped 8 bases, with 19 bases sitting between them. CDR3 DNA, as far as it was read: TGCAGTGCAAACGACAGGTCGGGGCTCGAAAAA. Encoded protein: CSANDRSGLEK. In full, the CDR3 reads CSANDRSGLEKLFF.